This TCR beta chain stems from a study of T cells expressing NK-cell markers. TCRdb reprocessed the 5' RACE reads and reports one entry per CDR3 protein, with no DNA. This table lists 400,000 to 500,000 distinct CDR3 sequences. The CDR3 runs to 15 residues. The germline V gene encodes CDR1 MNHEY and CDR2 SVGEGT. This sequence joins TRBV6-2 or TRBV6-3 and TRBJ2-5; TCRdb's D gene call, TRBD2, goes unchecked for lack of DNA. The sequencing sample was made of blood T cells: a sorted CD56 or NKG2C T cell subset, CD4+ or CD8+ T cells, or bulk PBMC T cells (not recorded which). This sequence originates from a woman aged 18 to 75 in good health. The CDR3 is CASSPPGLAQETRYF.